The clone carrying this T cell receptor beta chain has a handful of counts. The data derive from a study of T cells in Graves' hyperthyroidism and ophthalmopathy. RNA transcripts served as the template for amplifying TCR beta CDR3 regions. First-round RT-PCR targeting the TCR CDR3 was performed with the HTBI primer set. TCRdb fed the multiplex PCR reads into MiXCR, producing one record per CDR3 protein. The sample records about 570,000 distinct CDR3 sequences, about 14% being singletons. The source of this sequence is a woman between 40 and 50 years old with Graves' hyperthyroidism. Specimen: blood.

The CDR3 DNA reads TGTGCCGTACAGGACCTCTACGAGCAGTACTTC. It translates to CAVQDLYEQYF. V gene TRBV28 combines with J gene TRBJ2-7, with D maybe TRBD1 (5 bases). CDR3 length: 11 amino acids. Germline CDR1 is MDHEN and CDR2 is SYDVKM. The V end lost 11 bases, the J end lost 3 bases, and 11 bases lay between the germline ends.